The 26 T cell receptor beta chains below were found in one sample sequenced in a study of blood T cell repertoires in COVID-19. Only in-frame clones appear in the TCRdb table, and some are missing; sequencing was by immunoSEQ multiplex PCR. Of about 310,000 clones in the sample, about nine tenths are singletons; the top ten hold around 8.9%. Sequenced material: PBMCs or T cells enriched from blood (not recorded which). These TCRs come from a woman younger than 30 who had recovered from COVID-19.

The chain recombines TRBV7-2 with TRBJ1-2; D is undetermined. V was clipped by 1 base and J by 1 base, with 19 bases between them. This CDR3 is 18 amino acids long. The germline V gene encodes CDR1 SGHTA and CDR2 FQGNSA. The CDR3 is CASSLVQVLRGFNYGYTF. The CDR3 nucleotides are TGTGCCAGCAGCTTAGTCCAAGTCCTCCGGGGATTTAACTATGGCTACACCTTC.

The V call is TRBV7-8, the J call TRBJ2-5; 11 nucleotides line up with TRBD2. CDR1 and CDR2 from the germline V gene are SGHVS and FQNEAQ. The trim removed 4 bases at V and 1 base at J, leaving 14 bases unmatched. The CDR3 contains 19 residues. CDR3 loop: CASSSSSGLAERGQETQYF. DNA of the CDR3: TGTGCCAGCAGCTCCTCCTCGGGACTAGCGGAACGAGGCCAAGAGACCCAGTACTTC.

The V and J genes are TRBV10-3 and TRBJ1-3; 10 bases match TRBD1. Trimming cost V 4 bases and J 0 bases; bases outside gene matches: 9. The CDR3 has 18 residues. Germline CDR1 reads ENHRY; CDR2 reads SYGVKD. The CDR3 nucleotides read TGTGCCATCAGTGGACAGGGGGCCGTTGATCCCTCTGGAAACACCATATATTTT. Translation gives CAISGQGAVDPSGNTIYF.

CDR3 nucleotide sequence: TGCGCCAGCAGCCAAGATGGAGGCAGCTCTGGAAACACCATATATTTT. It encodes CASSQDGGSSGNTIYF. The chain employs TRBV4-3 and TRBJ1-3; D ambiguous. Trimming took off 0 bases at V and 0 bases at J, with 9 bases between the two ends. Germline V lookup: CDR1 LGHNA, CDR2 YSLEER. The CDR3 runs 16 residues.

V is TRBV5-4 and J is TRBJ1-4, with 9 bases matching TRBD1. V was clipped by 3 bases and J by 0 bases; unmatched bases: 12. CDR1 is SGHNT, CDR2 YYREEE, per germline (reference sequence). CDR3 size: 19 residues. This CDR3 is CASSSRGQGKSATNEKLFF. The CDR3 region has the DNA TGTGCCAGCAGCTCACGAGGACAGGGGAAGAGTGCAACTAATGAAAAACTGTTTTTT. The full variable domain, completed using reference TRBV5-4 and TRBJ1-4, is ETGVTQSPTHLIKTRGQQVTLRCSSQSGHNTVSWYQQALGQGPQFIFQYYREEENGRGNFPPRFSGLQFPNYSSELNVNALELDDSALYLCASSSRGQGKSATNEKLFFGSGTQLSVL.

The chain couples TRBV28 to TRBJ1-2; 8 nucleotides match TRBD1. The CDR3 runs 15 residues. Germline loops: CDR1 MDHEN, CDR2 SYDVKM. The J segment lost 7 bases and the V segment lost 8 bases, leaving 15 bases of the junction unmatched. The CDR3 sequence: CASGRRQGRLGGYTF. For the CDR3, the DNA is TGTGCCAGCGGACGCCGACAGGGGCGTTTGGGTGGCTACACCTTC.

The count of this clone is one. The chain couples TRBV15 to TRBJ2-7; 7 bases agree with TRBD1. The CDR3 extends over 18 amino acids. Germline V CDR1 and CDR2: LNHNV, YYDKDF (reference sequence). Losses at the gene ends were 0 bases for V and 0 bases for J; bases not matched to a gene: 11. The CDR3 bases are TGTGCCACCAGCAGAGATTTGGCTACAGGGGTGTCCTCCTACGAGCAGTACTTC. Its translation: CATSRDLATGVSSYEQYF.

The V call is TRBV5-1, the J call TRBJ1-1, with D perhaps matching TRBD1 (6 bases). Germline V lookup: CDR1 SGHRS, CDR2 YFSETQ. V gave up 3 bases and J gave up 3 bases, with 12 bases separating them. There are 14 residues in the CDR3. CDR3 sequence: CASSYKQGHTEAFF. The CDR3 DNA sequence: TGCGCCAGCAGCTACAAACAGGGTCACACTGAAGCTTTCTTT.

The genes are TRBV28 and TRBJ1-1, with 8 bases fitting TRBD1. The CDR3 spans 16 residues. The germline gives CDR1 MDHEN, CDR2 SYDVKM. J gave up 5 bases and V 5 bases, and 13 bases lay outside the gene matches. CDR3 protein: CASSPIPGQGETEAFF. The CDR3 coding sequence is TGTGCCAGCAGTCCTATCCCTGGACAGGGAGAGACTGAAGCTTTCTTT.

The V gene is TRBV5-1, the J gene TRBJ2-5, with 8 bases identical to TRBD2. Per germline, CDR1 SGHRS and CDR2 YFSETQ. Trimming took 1 base from V and 5 from J; bases not matched to a gene: 4. The CDR3 loop spans 14 amino acids. The CDR3 loop is CASSLQRGSETQYF. The CDR3 nucleotides are TGCGCCAGCAGCTTGCAGCGGGGGTCGGAGACCCAGTACTTC.

The chain uses TRBV2 and TRBJ1-1; 7 nucleotides agree with TRBD1. J lost 3 bases, V lost 6 bases, and 7 bases had no gene match. Germline V CDR1 and CDR2: SNHLY, FYNNEI. The CDR3 sequence is 14 residues long. CDR3 protein: CASRGLTGDTEAFF. In nucleotides, the CDR3 is TGTGCCAGCAGGGGGTTAACAGGGGACACTGAAGCTTTCTTT.

This chain links TRBV19 with TRBJ2-3, with 10 bases that match TRBD1. The CDR3 contains 14 residues. From germline, CDR1 is LNHDA and CDR2 SQIVND (reference sequence). V shed 6 bases, J shed 4 bases, and the junction held 4 bases outside the gene matches. CDR3 sequence (DNA): TGTGCCAGTAGCGGACAGGGGGGGTCAGATACGCAGTATTTT. Encoded protein: CASSGQGGSDTQYF.

This clone was picked up a small number of times. The rearrangement joins TRBV2 to TRBJ2-7, with 7 nucleotides matching TRBD1. The CDR3 sequence is 14 residues long. V dropped 6 bases and J dropped 2; count of bases not matched to a gene: 7. The germline V gene encodes CDR1 SNHLY and CDR2 FYNNEI. The CDR3 loop is CASSPDRATYEQYF. The DNA of the CDR3 is TGTGCCAGCAGCCCCGACAGGGCGACCTACGAGCAGTACTTC.

The chain recombines TRBV27 with TRBJ1-2; 8 bases align to TRBD1. This CDR3 spans 19 amino acids. CDR1 and CDR2 from the germline V gene are MNHEY and SMNVEV (reference sequence). Trimming at V came to 1 base and at J to 3 bases, leaving 16 bases not matched to a gene. In nucleotides, the CDR3 is TGTGCCAGCAGTTTATACGGGTCGGCAGGGGGCGCCTTAGACTATGGCTACACCTTC. Protein sequence: CASSLYGSAGGALDYGYTF.

The gene calls are TRBV7-7 and TRBJ2-5; D perhaps matches TRBD1 (6 bases). Trimming left V 6 bases short and J 4 bases short, with 24 bases between. Germline V gene lookup returns CDR1 SSHAT and CDR2 FNYEAQ (reference sequence). This CDR3 has 17 amino acids. The CDR3 protein is CASSLSLGRGMGETQYF. The CDR3 DNA reads TGTGCCAGCAGTTTATCGTTGGGCAGGGGTATGGGAGAGACCCAGTACTTC.

The chain uses TRBV6-2 or TRBV6-3 and TRBJ2-3, with TRBD1 as a possible D gene (5 bases). CDR1 and CDR2 (germline): MNHEY, SVGEGT. V was clipped by 5 bases and J by 4 bases, with 16 bases between them. This CDR3 spans 15 amino acids. In DNA, the CDR3 is TGTGCCAGCAGTCTCCCTGAAGGGGAATCAGATACGCAGTATTTT. Translated: CASSLPEGESDTQYF.

This chain connects TRBV4-3 to TRBJ1-4, with unresolved D. The V gene's germline CDR1 is LGHNA and CDR2 YSLEER. The germline V and J ends were trimmed by 0 bases and 8 bases, with 16 bases remaining between them. The CDR3 has 16 residues. The CDR3: CASSQEGSGSGEKLFF. In nucleotides, the CDR3 is TGCGCCAGCAGCCAAGAGGGGTCAGGAAGCGGCGAAAAACTGTTTTTT.

The sample holds one count of this clone. The chain links TRBV10-3 to TRBJ1-1; tentative D call: TRBD1 (6 bases). Germline CDR1 ENHRY, CDR2 SYGVKD. The CDR3 has 14 residues. Trimming removed 2 bases at V and 4 bases at J, with 11 bases between. In nucleotides, the CDR3 is TGTGCCATCAGTGAGAGTGGACAGTTCACTGAAGCTTTCTTT. It codes for CAISESGQFTEAFF.

The V and J genes are TRBV19 and TRBJ1-1; the D gene is possibly TRBD1 (5 bases). Germline V CDR1 and CDR2: LNHDA, SQIVND (reference sequence). CDR3 length: 13 amino acids. Trimming removed 7 bases from V and 1 base from J, with 10 bases in between. Written as DNA, the CDR3 is TGTGCCAGTAATCCACAGGAGAACACTGAAGCTTTCTTT. Its protein is CASNPQENTEAFF.

The chain employs TRBV2 and TRBJ2-1; TRBD1 might be the D (5 bases). Germline-derived CDR1 and CDR2 are SNHLY and FYNNEI. V lost 5 bases and J lost 1, with 12 bases in between. This CDR3 is built from 15 residues. The CDR3 reads CASSPSGLSYNEQFF. The CDR3 nucleotides are TGTGCCAGCAGTCCGTCAGGGCTTTCCTACAATGAGCAGTTCTTC.

The chain joins TRBV7-2 to TRBJ1-5; the D is unclear. This CDR3 is built from 14 residues. Trimming pared 5 bases from V and 0 bases from J, leaving 8 bases between. The V gene's germline CDR1 is SGHTA and CDR2 FQGNSA. CDR3 loop: CASSTLRSNQPQHF. The CDR3, as DNA: TGTGCCAGCAGCACTTTGCGTAGCAATCAGCCCCAGCATTTT.

The chain is built from TRBV2 and TRBJ1-6; D call uncertain. Germline V gives CDR1 SNHLY, CDR2 FYNNEI. With 8 bases removed from V and 0 bases from J, the gap between germline ends came to 11 bases. The CDR3 loop spans 15 amino acids. The CDR3 loop reads CASGRDDSYNSPLHF. CDR3 in DNA: TGTGCCAGCGGACGGGATGACTCCTATAATTCACCCCTCCACTTT.

This chain joins TRBV28 and TRBJ1-4; 8 bases match TRBD1. The junction had 11 bases not matched to a gene; V was cut back by 9 bases and J by 8 bases. CDR3 length: 14 amino acids. Germline V gene lookup returns CDR1 MDHEN and CDR2 SYDVKM. CDR3 coding DNA: TGTGCCAGTAGGACAGGGACACGGCGGGAAAAACTGTTTTTT. Translated, it gives CASRTGTRREKLFF.

V gene TRBV28 combines with J gene TRBJ1-5; the D gene is possibly TRBD1 (6 bases). V lost 8 bases and J lost 1, with 9 bases in between. Looked up from germline, CDR1 is MDHEN and CDR2 is SYDVKM. The CDR3 totals 13 residues. The CDR3 here is CASFDRSNQPQHF. Here the CDR3 DNA reads TGTGCCAGCTTTGACAGGAGCAATCAGCCCCAGCATTTT.

The chain combines TRBV28 with TRBJ1-5; a possible D gene is TRBD1 (5 bases). This CDR3 region has 16 residues. Between the trimmed V and J ends, which lost 5 bases and 3 bases, there was a span of 17 bases. Germline values: CDR1 MDHEN, CDR2 SYDVKM. CDR3 sequence: CASSRHKDTNNQPQHF. The CDR3 coding sequence is TGTGCCAGCAGTCGCCATAAGGACACTAACAATCAGCCCCAGCATTTT. Full variable domain (outside the CDR3, taken from reference TRBV28 and TRBJ1-5): DVKVTQSSRYLVKRTGEKVFLECVQDMDHENMFWYRQDPGLGLRLIYFSYDVKMKEKGDIPEGYSVSREKKERFSLILESASTNQTSMYLCASSRHKDTNNQPQHFGDGTRLSIL.

The count of this clone is one. The genes are TRBV7-3 and TRBJ1-2, with D possibly matching TRBD1 (5 bases). CDR1 SGHTA and CDR2 FQGTGA come from the germline V gene. Trimming pared 3 bases from V and 7 bases from J, leaving 12 bases between. CDR3 length: 13 residues. The DNA of the CDR3 is TGTGCCAGCAGCTTTGACCAGGGACTTGGCTACACCTTC. It codes for CASSFDQGLGYTF. The whole variable domain, remainder taken from reference TRBV7-3 and TRBJ1-2, is GAGVSQTPSNKVTEKGKYVELRCDPISGHTALYWYRQSLGQGPEFLIYFQGTGAADDSGLPNDRFFAVRPEGSVSTLKIQRTERGDSAVYLCASSFDQGLGYTFGSGTRLTVV.